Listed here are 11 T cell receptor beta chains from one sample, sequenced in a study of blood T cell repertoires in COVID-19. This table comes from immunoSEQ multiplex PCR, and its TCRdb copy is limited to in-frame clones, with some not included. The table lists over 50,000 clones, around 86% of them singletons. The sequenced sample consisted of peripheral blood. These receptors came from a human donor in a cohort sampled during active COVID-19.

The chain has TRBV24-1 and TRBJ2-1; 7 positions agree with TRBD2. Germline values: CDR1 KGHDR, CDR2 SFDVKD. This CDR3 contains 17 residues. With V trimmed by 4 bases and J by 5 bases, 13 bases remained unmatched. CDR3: CATSDSGTGRLNNEQFF. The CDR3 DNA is TGTGCCACCAGTGACTCAGGAACCGGGAGGCTTAACAATGAGCAGTTCTTC.

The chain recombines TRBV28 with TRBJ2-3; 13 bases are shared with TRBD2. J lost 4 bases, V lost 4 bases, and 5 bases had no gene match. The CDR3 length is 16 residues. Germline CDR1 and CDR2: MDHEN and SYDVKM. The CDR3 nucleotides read TGTGCCAGCAGTTCAGGACTAGCGGGAGAGGCAGATACGCAGTATTTT. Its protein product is CASSSGLAGEADTQYF.

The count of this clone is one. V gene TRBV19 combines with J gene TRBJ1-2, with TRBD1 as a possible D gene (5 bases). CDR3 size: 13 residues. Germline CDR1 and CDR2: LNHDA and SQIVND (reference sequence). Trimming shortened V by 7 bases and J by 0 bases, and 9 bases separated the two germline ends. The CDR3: CASIGGSNYGYTF. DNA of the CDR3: TGTGCCAGTATCGGGGGTTCTAACTATGGCTACACCTTC.

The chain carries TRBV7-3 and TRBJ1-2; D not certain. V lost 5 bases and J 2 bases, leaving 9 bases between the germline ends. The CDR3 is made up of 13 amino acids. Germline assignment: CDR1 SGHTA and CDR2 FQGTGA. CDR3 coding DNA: TGTGCCAGCAGCGTTGACAAAAACTATGGCTACACCTTC. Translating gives CASSVDKNYGYTF.

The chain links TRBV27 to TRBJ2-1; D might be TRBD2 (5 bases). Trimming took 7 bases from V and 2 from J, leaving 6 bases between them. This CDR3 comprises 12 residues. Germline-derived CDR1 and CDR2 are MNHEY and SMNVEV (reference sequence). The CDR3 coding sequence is TGTGCCAGCATGAGGGCCTACAATGAGCAGTTCTTC. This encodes CASMRAYNEQFF.

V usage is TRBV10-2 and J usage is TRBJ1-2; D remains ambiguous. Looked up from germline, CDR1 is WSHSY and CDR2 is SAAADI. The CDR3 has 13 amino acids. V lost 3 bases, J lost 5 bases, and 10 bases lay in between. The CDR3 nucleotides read TGCGCCAGCAGTGAATACAGATGGTATGGCTACACCTTC. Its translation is CASSEYRWYGYTF.

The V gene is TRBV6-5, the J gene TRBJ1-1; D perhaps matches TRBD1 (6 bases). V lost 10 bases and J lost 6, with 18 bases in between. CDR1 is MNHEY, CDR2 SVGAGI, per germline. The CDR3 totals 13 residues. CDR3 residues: CATPGAGVSEAFF. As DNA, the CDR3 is TGTGCCACCCCCGGGGCAGGGGTATCTGAAGCTTTCTTT.

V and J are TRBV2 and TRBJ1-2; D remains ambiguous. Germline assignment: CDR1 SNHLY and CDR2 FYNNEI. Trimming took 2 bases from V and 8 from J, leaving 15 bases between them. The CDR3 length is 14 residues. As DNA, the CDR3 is TGTGCCAGCAGTGAATCCGGGTCCCCACCAGGCTACACCTTC. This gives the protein CASSESGSPPGYTF.

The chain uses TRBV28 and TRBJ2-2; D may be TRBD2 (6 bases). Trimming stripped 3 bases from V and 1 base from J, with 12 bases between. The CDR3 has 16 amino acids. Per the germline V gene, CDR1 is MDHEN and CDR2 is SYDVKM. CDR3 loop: CASSFWQGGNTGELFF. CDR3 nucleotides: TGTGCCAGCAGTTTTTGGCAGGGAGGGAACACCGGGGAGCTGTTTTTT.

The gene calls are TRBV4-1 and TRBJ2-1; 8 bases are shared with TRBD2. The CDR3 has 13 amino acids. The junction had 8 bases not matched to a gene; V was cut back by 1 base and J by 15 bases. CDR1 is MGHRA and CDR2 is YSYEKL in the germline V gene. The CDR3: CASSQGASGSPFF. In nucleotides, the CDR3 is TGCGCCAGCAGCCAAGGAGCGAGCGGGAGCCCGTTCTTC.

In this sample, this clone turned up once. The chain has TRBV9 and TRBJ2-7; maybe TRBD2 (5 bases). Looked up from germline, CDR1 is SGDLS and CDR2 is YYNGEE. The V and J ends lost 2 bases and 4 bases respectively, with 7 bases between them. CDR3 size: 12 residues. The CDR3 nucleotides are TGTGCCAGCAGCGTTGGCGGGTACGAGCAGTACTTC. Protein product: CASSVGGYEQYF.